This is a list of T cell receptor beta chains from one sample in a study of T-cell memory formation after mild COVID-19. TCRdb reanalysed the 5' RACE reads using MiXCR and keeps one entry per CDR3 protein. The data contain roughly 280,000 distinct CDR3 sequences, approximately 7.6% of them singletons. Sequencing used PBMCs or a T cell subset sorted from them (not recorded which). These receptors were taken from a man younger than 30 who had mild COVID-19 (a few samples of this study predate the infection). Cell type and time point are not known. CDR3s leave out the opening cysteine and the closing phenylalanine or tryptophan. The order of the fields is CDR3 protein, J gene, V gene.

CDR3 protein: ASKRTGGINEQF
J gene: TRBJ2-1
V gene: TRBV5-1

CDR3 protein: ASSQGTSGANNEQF
J gene: TRBJ2-1
V gene: TRBV3-1

CDR3 protein: ASSVTGTGGIKDEQF
J gene: TRBJ2-1
V gene: TRBV19

CDR3 protein: ASTTTRQGVRPQH
J gene: TRBJ1-5
V gene: TRBV19

CDR3 protein: ASSQEPGHGYT
J gene: TRBJ1-2
V gene: TRBV4-3

CDR3 protein: ASSLEGLAGAAEQF
J gene: TRBJ2-1
V gene: TRBV7-2

CDR3 protein: ASSLRLAGDSTDTQY
J gene: TRBJ2-3
V gene: TRBV9

CDR3 protein: ASSEVGTGDTQY
J gene: TRBJ2-3
V gene: TRBV6-1

CDR3 protein: ASSRGAYGYT
J gene: TRBJ1-2
V gene: TRBV2

CDR3 protein: SAAPRGGSSYNEQF
J gene: TRBJ2-1
V gene: TRBV20-1

CDR3 protein: ASSQGTADYGYT
J gene: TRBJ1-2
V gene: TRBV14

CDR3 protein: ASRPGQGESYGYT
J gene: TRBJ1-2
V gene: TRBV7-9

CDR3 protein: ASSLGHTGELF
J gene: TRBJ2-2
V gene: TRBV5-1

CDR3 protein: ASSTRRANTGELF
J gene: TRBJ2-2
V gene: TRBV3-1

CDR3 protein: ASSLATEDTEAF
J gene: TRBJ1-1
V gene: TRBV5-1

CDR3 protein: ASKLEGANTEAF
J gene: TRBJ1-1
V gene: TRBV7-9

CDR3 protein: ASSDLGGNTEAF
J gene: TRBJ1-1
V gene: TRBV6-1

CDR3 protein: ASSLLAGAETQY
J gene: TRBJ2-5
V gene: TRBV5-1

CDR3 protein: ASSFHPGQGNTEAF
J gene: TRBJ1-1
V gene: TRBV27

CDR3 protein: SARGQGGASGYT
J gene: TRBJ1-2
V gene: TRBV20-1

CDR3 protein: ASSPYQGGSPLH
J gene: TRBJ1-6
V gene: TRBV12-3/TRBV12-4

CDR3 protein: ASSYSALAGDNEQF
J gene: TRBJ2-1
V gene: TRBV6-5

CDR3 protein: ASSRGQDMNTEAF
J gene: TRBJ1-1
V gene: TRBV12-3/TRBV12-4

CDR3 protein: ASRPQGQIDEQY
J gene: TRBJ2-7
V gene: TRBV6-5

CDR3 protein: ASSFSQVGEKLF
J gene: TRBJ1-4
V gene: TRBV12-3/TRBV12-4

CDR3 protein: ASSQSIQGIYGYT
J gene: TRBJ1-2
V gene: TRBV3-1

CDR3 protein: ASSPYGGNEQF
J gene: TRBJ2-1
V gene: TRBV5-1

CDR3 protein: AISDRGLYTEAF
J gene: TRBJ1-1
V gene: TRBV10-3